This TCR beta chain was recovered during a study of CD8 T cells in ankylosing spondylitis. Overall study findings and caveats: According to the report, clones linked to the disease were significantly enriched in matched synovial fluid samples taken from ankylosing spondylitis patients.

This CDR3 contains 16 residues. Trimming cost V 3 bases and J 7 bases; bases outside gene matches: 6. Germline V gene sequence: CDR1 MNHEY, CDR2 SVGAGI. A remark on this clonotype: Its antigen is still unknown.

Quantitative 5'-RACE with molecular barcodes generated TCR beta libraries. TCRdb fed the 5' RACE reads into MiXCR, producing one record per CDR3 protein. The sample records about 340,000 distinct CDR3 sequences, roughly 20% being singletons. This receptor was obtained from a male donor with ankylosing spondylitis or in good health (not recorded which). The V call is TRBV6-5, the J call TRBJ2-2, with 12 bases fitting TRBD2. Sequenced: blood, either unsorted or a sorted T cell fraction (not recorded which). CDR3 protein: CASSYLTSGGVGELFF. CDR3 nucleotides: TGTGCCAGCAGTTATTTGACTAGCGGGGGCGTCGGGGAGCTGTTTTTT.